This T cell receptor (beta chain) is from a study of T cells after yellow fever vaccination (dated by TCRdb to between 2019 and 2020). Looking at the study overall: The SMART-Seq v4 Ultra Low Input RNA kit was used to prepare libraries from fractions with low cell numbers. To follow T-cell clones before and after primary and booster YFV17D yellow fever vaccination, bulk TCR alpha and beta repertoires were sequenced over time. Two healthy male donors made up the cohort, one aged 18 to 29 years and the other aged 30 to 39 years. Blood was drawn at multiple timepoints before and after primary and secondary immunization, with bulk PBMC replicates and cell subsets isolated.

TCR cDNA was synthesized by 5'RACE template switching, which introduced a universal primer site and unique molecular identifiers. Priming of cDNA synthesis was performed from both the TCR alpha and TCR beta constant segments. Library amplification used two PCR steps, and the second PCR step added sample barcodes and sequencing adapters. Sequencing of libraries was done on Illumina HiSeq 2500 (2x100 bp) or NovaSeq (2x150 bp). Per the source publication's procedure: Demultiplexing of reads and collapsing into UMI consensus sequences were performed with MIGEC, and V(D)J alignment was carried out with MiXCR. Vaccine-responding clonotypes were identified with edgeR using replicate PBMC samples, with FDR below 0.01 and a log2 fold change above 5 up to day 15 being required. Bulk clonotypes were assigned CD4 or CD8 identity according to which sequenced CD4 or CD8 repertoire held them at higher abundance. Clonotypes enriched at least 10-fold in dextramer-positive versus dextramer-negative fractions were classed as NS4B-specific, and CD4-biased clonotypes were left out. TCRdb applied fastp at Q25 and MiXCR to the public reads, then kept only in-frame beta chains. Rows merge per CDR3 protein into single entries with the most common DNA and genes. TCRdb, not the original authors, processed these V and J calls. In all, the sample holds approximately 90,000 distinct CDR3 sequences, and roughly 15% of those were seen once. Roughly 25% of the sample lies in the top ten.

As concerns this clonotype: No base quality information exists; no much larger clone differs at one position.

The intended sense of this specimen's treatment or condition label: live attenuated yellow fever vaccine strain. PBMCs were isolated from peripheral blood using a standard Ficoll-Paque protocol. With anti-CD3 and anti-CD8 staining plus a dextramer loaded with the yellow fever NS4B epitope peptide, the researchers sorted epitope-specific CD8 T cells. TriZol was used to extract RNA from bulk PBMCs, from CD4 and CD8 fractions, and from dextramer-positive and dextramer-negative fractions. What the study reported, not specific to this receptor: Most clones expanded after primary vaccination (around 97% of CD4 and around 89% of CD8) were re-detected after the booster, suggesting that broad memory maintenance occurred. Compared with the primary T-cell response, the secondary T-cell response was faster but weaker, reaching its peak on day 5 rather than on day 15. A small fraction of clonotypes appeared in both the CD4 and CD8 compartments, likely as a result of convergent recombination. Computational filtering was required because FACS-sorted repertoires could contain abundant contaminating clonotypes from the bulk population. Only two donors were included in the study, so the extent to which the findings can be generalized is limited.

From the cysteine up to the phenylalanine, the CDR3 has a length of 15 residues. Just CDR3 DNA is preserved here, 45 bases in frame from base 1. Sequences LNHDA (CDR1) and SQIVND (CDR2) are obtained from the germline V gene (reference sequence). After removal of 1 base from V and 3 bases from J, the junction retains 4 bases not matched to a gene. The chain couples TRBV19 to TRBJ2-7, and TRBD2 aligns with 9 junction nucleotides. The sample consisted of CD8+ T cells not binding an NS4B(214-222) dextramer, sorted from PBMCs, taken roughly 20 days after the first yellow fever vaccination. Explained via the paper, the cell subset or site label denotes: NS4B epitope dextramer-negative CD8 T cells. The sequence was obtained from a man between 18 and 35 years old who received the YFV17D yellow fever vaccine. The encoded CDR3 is CASSIGATSGYEQYF. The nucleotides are TGTGCCAGTAGTATAGGGGCGACTAGCGGCTACGAGCAGTACTTC.